The TCR beta chain described here comes from a study of T cells in Graves' hyperthyroidism and ophthalmopathy. Amplified TCR beta CDR3 regions came from RNA transcripts. With the HTBI primer set, the TCR CDR3 went through a first round of RT-PCR. In TCRdb, the multiplex PCR reads were re-called with MiXCR into one record per CDR3 protein. The table includes 250,000 to 300,000 distinct CDR3 sequences, approximately 14% detected once. Germline CDR1 reads MGHRA; CDR2 reads YSYEKL. The germline V and J ends were trimmed by 4 bases and 0 bases, with 9 bases remaining between them. The CDR3 totals 14 residues. This clonotype was seen more than once but under ten times.

This clonotype was sampled from a middle-aged woman with Graves' hyperthyroidism that later progressed to Graves' ophthalmopathy. V gene TRBV4-1 combines with J gene TRBJ1-1; D is perhaps TRBD1 (5 bases). The sample taken for sequencing was blood. CDR3 sequence: CASSRGAVNTEAFF. DNA of the CDR3: TGCGCCAGCAGCCGAGGGGCCGTGAACACTGAAGCTTTCTTT.